This is a list of T cell receptor beta chains from one sample in a study of blood T cells in healthy people across ages. MiXCR, run by TCRdb on the 5' RACE reads, gives a single entry per CDR3 protein. The data show about 1.4 million distinct CDR3 sequences, 59% seen once. Sequences were obtained from blood. The source is a man aged 18 to 29 in good health. Each CDR3 is given with its conserved first and last residue. Fields, in order: D gene, clone size, J gene, V gene, CDR3 protein, CDR3 DNA. A D gene is named only where the DNA matches it firmly. The size field is filled for only some rows; it gives once, few, many or a size class.

D gene: TRBD1
clone size: .
J gene: TRBJ2-1
V gene: TRBV14
CDR3 protein: CASSQYLTGQSEQFF
CDR3 DNA: TGTGCCAGCAGCCAGTACCTGACAGGGCAAAGTGAGCAGTTCTTC

D gene: .
clone size: .
J gene: TRBJ1-2
V gene: TRBV7-2
CDR3 protein: CASSQRPVGVYGYTF
CDR3 DNA: TGTGCCAGCAGCCAACGTCCCGTGGGGGTCTATGGCTACACCTTC

D gene: .
clone size: .
J gene: TRBJ2-1
V gene: TRBV20-1
CDR3 protein: CSASIEVRQETQFF
CDR3 DNA: TGCAGTGCTAGTATAGAGGTTCGTCAAGAGACCCAGTTCTTC

D gene: TRBD1
clone size: .
J gene: TRBJ1-1
V gene: TRBV27
CDR3 protein: CASSGQGQSPRNTEAFF
CDR3 DNA: TGTGCCAGCAGTGGACAGGGACAGTCCCCCCGGAACACTGAAGCTTTCTTT

D gene: .
clone size: .
J gene: TRBJ2-6
V gene: TRBV27
CDR3 protein: CASSQILGANVLTF
CDR3 DNA: TGTGCCAGCAGCCAGATACTTGGGGCCAACGTCCTGACTTTC

D gene: .
clone size: few
J gene: TRBJ1-2
V gene: TRBV5-5
CDR3 protein: CASSLVGGVKANYGYTF
CDR3 DNA: TGTGCCAGCAGCTTGGTCGGGGGTGTTAAAGCTAACTATGGCTACACCTTC

D gene: .
clone size: few
J gene: TRBJ2-1
V gene: TRBV12-3/TRBV12-4
CDR3 protein: CASSLRASYNEQFF
CDR3 DNA: TGTGCCAGCAGTTTAAGGGCCTCCTACAATGAGCAGTTCTTC

D gene: .
clone size: few
J gene: TRBJ2-7
V gene: TRBV3-1
CDR3 protein: CASSRGFPEQYF
CDR3 DNA: TGTGCCAGCAGCAGGGGTTTTCCCGAGCAGTACTTC

D gene: .
clone size: .
J gene: TRBJ1-2
V gene: TRBV7-2
CDR3 protein: CASSPNSYGYTF
CDR3 DNA: TGTGCCAGCAGCCCTAACAGCTATGGCTACACCTTC

D gene: TRBD1
clone size: .
J gene: TRBJ1-4
V gene: TRBV12-3/TRBV12-4
CDR3 protein: CASSRGQGLNEKLFF
CDR3 DNA: TGTGCCAGCAGCCGCGGACAGGGCCTTAATGAAAAACTGTTTTTT